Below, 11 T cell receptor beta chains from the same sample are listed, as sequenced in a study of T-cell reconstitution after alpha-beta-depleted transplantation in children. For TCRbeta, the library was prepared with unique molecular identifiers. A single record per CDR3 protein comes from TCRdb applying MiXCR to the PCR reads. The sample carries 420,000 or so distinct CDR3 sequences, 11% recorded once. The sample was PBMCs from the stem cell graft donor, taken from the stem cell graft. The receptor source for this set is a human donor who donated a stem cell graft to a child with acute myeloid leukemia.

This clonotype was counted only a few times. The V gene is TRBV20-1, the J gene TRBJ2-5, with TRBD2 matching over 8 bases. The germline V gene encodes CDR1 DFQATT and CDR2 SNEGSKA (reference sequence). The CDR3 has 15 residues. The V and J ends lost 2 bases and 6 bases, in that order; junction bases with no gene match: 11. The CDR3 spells CSARKLAAEQKTQYF. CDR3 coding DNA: TGCAGTGCTAGAAAACTAGCGGCGGAGCAAAAGACCCAGTACTTC.

The CDR3 region is CASSFGGVGEYNEQFF. Written as DNA, the CDR3 is TGTGCCAGCAGCTTTGGGGGAGTGGGAGAGTACAATGAGCAGTTCTTC. The chain combines TRBV7-3 with TRBJ2-1; D might be TRBD1 or TRBD2, each matching 5 bases. CDR3 length equals 16 residues. V shed 3 bases and J shed 4 bases, with 16 bases lying between them. Germline CDR1 is SGHTA and CDR2 is FQGTGA.

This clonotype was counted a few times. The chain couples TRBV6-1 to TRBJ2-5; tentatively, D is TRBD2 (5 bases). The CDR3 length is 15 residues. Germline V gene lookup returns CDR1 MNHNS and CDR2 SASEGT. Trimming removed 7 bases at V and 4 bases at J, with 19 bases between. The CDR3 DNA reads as TGTGCCAGCACCCCCGCCGGGGTCCTAGGAGAGACCCAGTACTTC. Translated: CASTPAGVLGETQYF.

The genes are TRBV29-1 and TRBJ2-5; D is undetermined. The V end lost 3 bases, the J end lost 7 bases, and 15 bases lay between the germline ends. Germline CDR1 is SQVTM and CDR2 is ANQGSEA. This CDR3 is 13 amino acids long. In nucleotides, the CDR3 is TGCAGCGTTGATCTGGGCTTTGGTGGGACCCAGTACTTC. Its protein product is CSVDLGFGGTQYF.

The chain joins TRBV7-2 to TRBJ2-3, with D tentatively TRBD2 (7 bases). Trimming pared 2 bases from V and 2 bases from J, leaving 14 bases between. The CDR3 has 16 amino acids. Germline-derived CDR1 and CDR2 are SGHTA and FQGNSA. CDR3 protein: CASSLSRGGHTDTQYF. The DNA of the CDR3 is TGTGCCAGCAGCTTATCTAGGGGGGGTCACACAGATACGCAGTATTTT.

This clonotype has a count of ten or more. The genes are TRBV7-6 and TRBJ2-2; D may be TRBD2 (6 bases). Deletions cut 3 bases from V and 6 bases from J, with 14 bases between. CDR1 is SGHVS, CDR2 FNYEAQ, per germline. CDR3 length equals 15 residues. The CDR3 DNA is TGTGCCAGCAGCTTGTCTCAGGGAGGAGCCGGGGAGCTGTTTTTT. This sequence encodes CASSLSQGGAGELFF. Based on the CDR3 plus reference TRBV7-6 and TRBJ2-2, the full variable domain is GAGVSQSPRYKVTKRGQDVALRCDPISGHVSLYWYRQALGQGPEFLTYFNYEAQQDKSGLPNDRFSAERPEGSISTLTIQRTEQRDSAMYRCASSLSQGGAGELFFGEGSRLTVL.

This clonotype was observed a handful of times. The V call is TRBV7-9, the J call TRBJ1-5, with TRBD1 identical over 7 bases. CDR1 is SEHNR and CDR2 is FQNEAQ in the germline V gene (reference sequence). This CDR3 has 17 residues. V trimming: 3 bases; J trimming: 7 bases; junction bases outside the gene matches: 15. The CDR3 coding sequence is TGTGCCAGCAGCTTCGAGTCGGGGCCAGGGGGTTACCAGCCCCAGCATTTT. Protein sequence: CASSFESGPGGYQPQHF.

CDR3 protein: CASSATGTYNEQFF. CDR3 in DNA: TGCGCCAGCAGCGCGACAGGGACCTACAATGAGCAGTTCTTC. This chain joins TRBV10-2 and TRBJ2-1; 7 nucleotides agree with TRBD1. Germline V gene sequence: CDR1 WSHSY, CDR2 SAAADI. The CDR3 sequence is 14 residues long. The junction had 4 bases not matched to a gene; V was cut back by 6 bases and J by 2 bases.

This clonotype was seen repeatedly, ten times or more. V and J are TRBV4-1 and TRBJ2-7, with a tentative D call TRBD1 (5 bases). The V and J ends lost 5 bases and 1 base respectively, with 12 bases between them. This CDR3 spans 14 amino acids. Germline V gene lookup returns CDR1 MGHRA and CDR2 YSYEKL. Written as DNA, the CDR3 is TGCGCCAGCAGCTATCGGACAACATCCTACGAGCAGTACGTC. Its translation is CASSYRTTSYEQYV.

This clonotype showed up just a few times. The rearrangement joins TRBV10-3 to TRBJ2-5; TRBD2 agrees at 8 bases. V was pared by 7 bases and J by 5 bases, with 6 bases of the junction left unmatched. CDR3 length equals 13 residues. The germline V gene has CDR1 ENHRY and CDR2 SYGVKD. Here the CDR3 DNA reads TGTGCCATCAACTCGGGAGGGCCGGAGACCCAGTACTTC. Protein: CAINSGGPETQYF.

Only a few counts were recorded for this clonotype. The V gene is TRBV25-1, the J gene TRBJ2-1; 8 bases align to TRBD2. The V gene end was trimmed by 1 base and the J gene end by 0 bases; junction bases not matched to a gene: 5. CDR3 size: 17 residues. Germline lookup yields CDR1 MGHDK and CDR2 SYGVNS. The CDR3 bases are TGTGCCAGCAGTGAATTCTTTACTAGCGGCTCCTACAATGAGCAGTTCTTC. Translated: CASSEFFTSGSYNEQFF.